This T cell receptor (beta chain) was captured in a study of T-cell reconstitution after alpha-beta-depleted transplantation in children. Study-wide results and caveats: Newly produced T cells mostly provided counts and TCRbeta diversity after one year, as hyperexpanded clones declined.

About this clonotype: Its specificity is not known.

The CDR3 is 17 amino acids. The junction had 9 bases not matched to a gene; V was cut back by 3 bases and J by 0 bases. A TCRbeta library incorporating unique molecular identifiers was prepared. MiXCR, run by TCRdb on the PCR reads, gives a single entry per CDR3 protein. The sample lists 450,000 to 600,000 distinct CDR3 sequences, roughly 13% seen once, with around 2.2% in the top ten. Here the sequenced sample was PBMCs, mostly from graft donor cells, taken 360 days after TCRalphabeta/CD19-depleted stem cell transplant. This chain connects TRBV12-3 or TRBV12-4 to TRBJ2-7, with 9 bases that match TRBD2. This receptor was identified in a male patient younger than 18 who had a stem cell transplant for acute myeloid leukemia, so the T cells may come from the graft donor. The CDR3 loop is CASSLTPRTSDSYEQYF. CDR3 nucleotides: TGTGCCAGCAGTTTGACCCCCCGGACTAGCGACTCCTACGAGCAGTACTTC.